This passage covers 18 T cell receptor beta chains from one sample sequenced in a study of shared clonotypes between healthy human individuals. The protocol was immunoSEQ multiplex PCR, while the TCRdb copy is restricted to in-frame clones and leaves out a portion. Among some 980,000 clones listed, about 80% were seen once. Specimen: memory CD4+ T cells sorted from blood. The subset was: CD45RA-negative fraction. Receptors were obtained from a young man in good health.

This clone showed up just a few times. The rearrangement joins TRBV27 to TRBJ2-7, with D perhaps being TRBD1 or TRBD2 (6 bases each). The germline V gene encodes CDR1 MNHEY and CDR2 SMNVEV (reference sequence). The ends were cut back, 8 bases at V and 3 bases at J, with 20 bases in the middle. This CDR3 is 15 amino acids long. The chain's CDR3 is CASSDRSGGIYEQYF. The CDR3 DNA reads as TGTGCCAGCTCAGACAGGAGTGGGGGGATCTACGAGCAGTACTTC.

The gene calls are TRBV29-1 and TRBJ1-1; D ambiguous. The CDR3 covers 14 residues. Trimming removed 4 bases from V and 2 bases from J, with 14 bases in between. Germline V gene sequence: CDR1 SQVTM, CDR2 ANQGSEA. CDR3 protein: CSVVPGTLNTEAFF. CDR3 coding DNA: TGCAGCGTTGTACCGGGCACTTTAAACACTGAAGCTTTCTTT.

The CDR3 is CASSYSIRALNYGYTF. Here the CDR3 DNA reads TGTGCCAGCAGTTACTCGATTAGAGCCTTGAACTATGGCTACACCTTC. This sequence joins TRBV6-5 and TRBJ1-2; D unclear. The germline gives CDR1 MNHEY, CDR2 SVGAGI. Between the trimmed V and J ends, which lost 0 bases and 2 bases, there was a span of 13 bases. The CDR3 has 16 residues.

The V call is TRBV30, the J call TRBJ1-4; D unclear. V lost 2 bases and J 15 bases, leaving 10 bases between the germline ends. This CDR3 contains 10 residues. Germline assignment: CDR1 GTSNPN and CDR2 SVGIG (reference sequence). The CDR3 DNA reads TGTGCCTGGAGTTCCCGAAGGATGTTTTTT. Translated: CAWSSRRMFF. Together with reference TRBV30 and TRBJ1-4, the CDR3 gives the full variable domain: SQTIHQWPATLVQPVGSPLSLECTVEGTSNPNLYWYRQAAGRGLQLLFYSVGIGQISSEVPQNLSASRPQDRQFILSSKKLLLSDSGFYLCAWSSRRMFFGSGTQLSVL.

The chain combines TRBV5-1 with TRBJ2-5, with D tentatively TRBD2 (5 bases). Germline values: CDR1 SGHRS, CDR2 YFSETQ. CDR3 length: 12 amino acids. V was trimmed by 5 bases and J by 3 bases, leaving 8 bases between them. This CDR3 is CASSRGKETQYF. In DNA, the CDR3 is TGCGCCAGCAGTAGAGGGAAAGAGACCCAGTACTTC.

The J gene is TRBJ2-5, the V gene TRBV6-5, with D perhaps TRBD2 (6 bases). The CDR3 is 11 amino acids. CDR1 is MNHEY and CDR2 is SVGAGI in the germline V gene. Between the trimmed V and J ends, which lost 5 bases and 7 bases, there was a span of 8 bases. CDR3 residues: CASSLGGTQYF. The CDR3 coding sequence is TGTGCCAGCAGTCTGGGGGGGACCCAGTACTTC.

The chain joins TRBV2 to TRBJ1-1, with 10 bases aligning to TRBD1. CDR3 length equals 14 residues. J was trimmed by 5 bases and V by 5 bases; bases with no gene match: 5. Germline V gives CDR1 SNHLY, CDR2 FYNNEI. CDR3 sequence (DNA): TGTGCCAGCAGTCGACAGGGGGCAGGGACTGAAGCTTTCTTT. It yields the protein CASSRQGAGTEAFF. Based on the CDR3 plus reference TRBV2 and TRBJ1-1, the full variable domain is EPEVTQTPSHQVTQMGQEVILRCVPISNHLYFYWYRQILGQKVEFLVSFYNNEISEKSEIFDDQFSVERPDGSNFTLKIRSTKLEDSAMYFCASSRQGAGTEAFFGQGTRLTVV.

The chain carries TRBV5-1 and TRBJ2-1; 7 bases match TRBD1. With V trimmed by 3 bases and J by 0 bases, 6 bases remained unmatched. Germline values: CDR1 SGHRS, CDR2 YFSETQ. CDR3 length: 16 amino acids. CDR3 bases: TGCGCCAGCAGCTCTACCGGGACAGTCTCCTACAATGAGCAGTTCTTC. This sequence encodes CASSSTGTVSYNEQFF.

This clone was counted a single time. V gene TRBV5-8 combines with J gene TRBJ2-5; 8 positions match TRBD1. The germline gives CDR1 SGHTS, CDR2 YDEGEE. V lost 3 bases to trimming and J lost 5 bases; unmatched junction nucleotides: 6. This CDR3 comprises 14 residues. CDR3 sequence: CASSSRTGMETQYF. Here the CDR3 DNA reads TGTGCCAGCAGCTCTAGGACAGGGATGGAGACCCAGTACTTC. Full variable domain (outside the CDR3, taken from reference TRBV5-8 and TRBJ2-5): EAGVTQSPTHLIKTRGQQATLRCSPISGHTSVYWYQQALGLGLQFLLWYDEGEERNRGNFPPRFSGRQFPNYSSELNVNALELEDSALYLCASSSRTGMETQYFGPGTRLLVL.

The chain carries TRBV10-3 and TRBJ2-7; 7 bases align to TRBD1. With 3 bases clipped from V and 5 bases from J, the junction kept 10 bases outside the gene matches. The CDR3 spans 15 residues. Germline CDR1 reads ENHRY; CDR2 reads SYGVKD. The CDR3 here is CAISEKTGSLNEQYF. CDR3 DNA: TGTGCCATCAGTGAAAAGACAGGGAGCTTGAACGAGCAGTACTTC.

CDR3 loop: CASSPVPAAIPDTQYF. The CDR3 DNA is TGTGCCAGCTCACCGGTGCCGGCGGCCATACCAGATACGCAGTATTTT. The rearrangement uses TRBV18 and TRBJ2-3; D remains unclear. CDR1 and CDR2 from the germline V gene are KGHSH and LQKENI. The germline V and J ends were trimmed by 3 bases and 4 bases, with 17 bases remaining between them. The CDR3 covers 16 residues.

About this clone: An end of the junction does not agree with germline; a read error may underlie this. The chain joins TRBV7-3 to TRBJ1-2, with 9 bases that match TRBD1. The CDR3 extends over 13 amino acids. Per germline, CDR1 SGHTA and CDR2 FQGTGA. CDR3 region: CASSLTRGQGMHF. CDR3 nucleotides: TGTGCCAGCAGCTTAACTAGGGGACAGGGAATGCACTTC.

The genes are TRBV28 and TRBJ2-1; D unclear. Trimming left V 1 base short and J 2 bases short, with 18 bases between. Germline values: CDR1 MDHEN, CDR2 SYDVKM. This CDR3 contains 18 residues. Here the CDR3 reads CASSLSRVGSRTYNEQFF. CDR3 sequence (DNA): TGTGCCAGCAGTTTATCTCGGGTCGGGTCGCGCACCTACAATGAGCAGTTCTTC.

This rearrangement joins TRBV2 to TRBJ2-2, with TRBD1 matching over 8 bases. V shed 4 bases and J 5 bases; nucleotides not matched to a gene: 9. This CDR3 region has 16 residues. Germline-derived CDR1 and CDR2 are SNHLY and FYNNEI. The CDR3 loop reads CASSGGQGGRTGELFF. DNA for the CDR3: TGTGCCAGCAGTGGAGGACAGGGAGGTAGAACCGGGGAGCTGTTTTTT.

The genes are TRBV6-5 and TRBJ2-5; no reliable D call. CDR1 MNHEY and CDR2 SVGAGI come from the germline V gene. Trimming removed 7 bases at V and 2 bases at J, with 8 bases between. The length of the CDR3 is 12 residues. This CDR3 reads CASKHEQETQYF. For the CDR3, the DNA is TGTGCCAGCAAACATGAACAAGAGACCCAGTACTTC.

The chain employs TRBV12-5 and TRBJ2-3; TRBD1 is a possible D gene (6 bases). V was pared by 5 bases and J by 4 bases, with 13 bases between. Germline V gives CDR1 LGHNT, CDR2 FRNRAP. CDR3 length: 14 residues. The CDR3 DNA is TGTGCTAGTGGTAGTGGGGGCAGTTCAGATACGCAGTATTTT. Encoded protein: CASGSGGSSDTQYF.

The rearrangement uses TRBV6-8 and TRBJ2-7; no reliable D call. The CDR3 is made up of 10 amino acids. V gave up 1 base and J gave up 5 bases, with 0 bases separating them. The germline gives CDR1 MNHGY, CDR2 SAAAGT. Here the CDR3 reads CASSYYEQYF. The CDR3 DNA sequence: TGTGCCAGCAGTTACTACGAGCAGTACTTC.

The rearrangement links TRBV10-2 to TRBJ1-6; D unresolved. The germline gives CDR1 WSHSY, CDR2 SAAADI. V dropped 3 bases and J dropped 7 bases, with 13 bases sitting between them. This CDR3 has 15 residues. The CDR3 DNA reads TGCGCCAGCAGTGAAGGCGGGGTATTGAATTCACCCCTCCACTTT. This translates into CASSEGGVLNSPLHF.